This TCR beta chain originates from a study of cytomegalovirus exposure and HLA in healthy donors. This clone was seen only a few times. Its antigen is unknown. V lost 5 bases to trimming and J lost 1 base, with 12 bases between them. CDR1 is MNHNS and CDR2 is SASEGT in the germline V gene. This CDR3 is 15 amino acids long. The study's findings and limits: Immune exposure data for these donors was limited to CMV serostatus. V- and J-gene trimming of TCR beta was linked (in a later analysis) to a missense DCLRE1C variant.

Use of 60 Vbeta and 13 Jbeta primers characterized the PCR. The data were produced by immunoSEQ multiplex PCR, yet TCRdb's version contains in-frame clones alone and is incomplete. Here the sample spans 75,000 to 80,000 clones, less than 80% being singletons. The chain recombines TRBV6-1 with TRBJ1-5; D is possibly TRBD1 (6 bases). Material: PBMCs. The origin of this receptor is a middle-aged woman in good health and CMV-seropositive. This chain's CDR3 is CASSPTGTSNQPQHF. As DNA, the CDR3 is TGTGCCAGCAGTCCCACAGGGACGAGCAATCAGCCCCAGCATTTT.